The next 16 T cell receptor beta chains were all read from a single sample in a study of cytomegalovirus exposure and HLA in healthy donors. TCRdb keeps only in-frame clones here, not all; method: immunoSEQ multiplex PCR. The sample consists of 150,000 to 200,000 clones, roughly nine tenths of them appearing once. The sequencing sample was made of PBMCs. These receptors all stem from a woman aged 25 to 39 in good health and CMV-seronegative.

The chain combines TRBV13 with TRBJ1-3; D call uncertain. CDR1 and CDR2 from the germline V gene are PRHDT and FYEKMQ (reference sequence). V was cut by 6 bases and J by 5 bases, with 14 bases left in between. The CDR3 contains 14 residues. The CDR3 nucleotides are TGTGCCAGCAGTCCAAGCCCCCATAGAAACACCATATATTTT. Translated, it gives CASSPSPHRNTIYF.

This clone was picked up one time. CDR3 region: CASGYASTNEKLFF. The CDR3 DNA is TGTGCTAGTGGCTACGCTTCAACTAATGAAAAACTGTTTTTT. V gene TRBV12-5 combines with J gene TRBJ1-4; no firm D call. CDR3 length: 14 residues. V was cut by 6 bases and J by 0 bases, with 8 bases left in between. The V gene's germline CDR1 is LGHNT and CDR2 FRNRAP.

This chain joins TRBV4-3 and TRBJ2-2, with D perhaps TRBD1 (6 bases). Germline CDR1 LGHNA, CDR2 YSLEER. V dropped 3 bases and J dropped 3 bases, with 17 bases sitting between them. This CDR3 has 17 residues. CDR3 DNA sequence: TGCGCCAGCAGCCAGCTACCCCGGGACACCTACACCGGGGAGCTGTTTTTT. Amino acids: CASSQLPRDTYTGELFF.

This clone has only one observation. The chain is built from TRBV6-1 and TRBJ2-7; possibly TRBD1 for D (6 bases). The CDR3 loop spans 14 amino acids. Trimming removed 8 bases from V and 0 bases from J, with 14 bases in between. The V gene's germline CDR1 is MNHNS and CDR2 SASEGT. The CDR3 region has the DNA TGTGCCAGCGCAACCCGGGACAACTCCTACGAGCAGTACTTC. Translating it yields CASATRDNSYEQYF.

V gene TRBV6-6 combines with J gene TRBJ2-7; 12 bases map to TRBD2. CDR1 and CDR2 from the germline V gene are MNHNY and SVGAGI (reference sequence). The CDR3 runs to 15 residues. Trimming cost V 5 bases and J 4 bases; bases outside gene matches: 6. CDR3 sequence reads: CASSGRGLAGYEQYF. CDR3 in DNA: TGTGCCAGCAGTGGCCGAGGACTAGCGGGATACGAGCAGTACTTC.

This rearrangement joins TRBV20-1 to TRBJ2-7; D is unresolved. Germline loops: CDR1 DFQATT, CDR2 SNEGSKA (reference sequence). Deletions cut 2 bases from V and 6 bases from J, with 8 bases between. CDR3 length equals 11 residues. The CDR3 DNA sequence: TGCAGTGCTAGATTTGGACGCGAGCAGTACTTC. This translates into CSARFGREQYF.

The chain couples TRBV27 to TRBJ1-3; 7 positions match TRBD1. The CDR3 runs to 14 residues. Germline values: CDR1 MNHEY, CDR2 SMNVEV (reference sequence). V was pared by 5 bases and J by 4 bases, with 5 bases of the junction left unmatched. The CDR3 sequence is CASSLTGIGNTIYF. DNA for the CDR3: TGTGCCAGCAGTCTGACAGGGATAGGAAACACCATATATTTT.

The rearrangement uses TRBV7-3 and TRBJ1-6; D may be TRBD1 (5 bases). The length of the CDR3 is 14 residues. V lost 2 bases, J lost 8 bases, and 10 bases lay in between. Germline CDR1 and CDR2: SGHTA and FQGTGA. The CDR3 DNA is TGTGCCAGCAGCTTAGGGGGAGGGGATTCACCCCTCCACTTT. Residues: CASSLGGGDSPLHF.

This clone was recorded only once. This chain joins TRBV29-1 and TRBJ1-3, with D possibly being TRBD1 (6 bases). Germline V gives CDR1 SQVTM, CDR2 ANQGSEA. There are 14 residues in the CDR3. The V end lost 2 bases, the J end lost 8 bases, and 16 bases lay between the germline ends. CDR3 region: CSVESVAGEDTIYF. Written as DNA, the CDR3 is TGCAGCGTTGAAAGCGTGGCAGGGGAGGACACCATATATTTT. The variable domain in full, with the rest retrieved from reference TRBV29-1 and TRBJ1-3, is SAVISQKPSRDICQRGTSLTIQCQVDSQVTMMFWYRQQPGQSLTLIATANQGSEATYESGFVIDKFPISRPNLTFSTLTVSNMSPEDSSIYLCSVESVAGEDTIYFGEGSWLTVV.

The chain uses TRBV5-1 and TRBJ2-3, with TRBD2 matching over 9 bases. The CDR3 is made up of 15 amino acids. Germline loops: CDR1 SGHRS, CDR2 YFSETQ. V trimming: 10 bases; J trimming: 0 bases; junction bases outside the gene matches: 9. In DNA, the CDR3 is TGCGCCTCACAAGGACTAGCGAGGAGCACAGATACGCAGTATTTT. Translated, it gives CASQGLARSTDTQYF.

The chain is built from TRBV7-2 and TRBJ1-1, with D tentatively TRBD1 (6 bases). The germline gives CDR1 SGHTA, CDR2 FQGNSA. Trimming left V 1 base short and J 8 bases short, with 14 bases between. The CDR3 covers 14 residues. The CDR3, as DNA: TGTGCCAGCAGCTTAGTAGGGGCTGGGGGCGAAGCTTTCTTT. Amino acid sequence: CASSLVGAGGEAFF.

This clone came up once. This chain uses TRBV19 with TRBJ1-5; perhaps TRBD1 as D (6 bases). The CDR3 totals 13 residues. The V end was cut by 7 bases, the J end by 5 bases, with 12 bases between. Germline V CDR1 and CDR2: LNHDA, SQIVND (reference sequence). CDR3 residues: CASTEGGHQPQHF. As DNA, the CDR3 is TGTGCCAGTACAGAGGGGGGCCATCAGCCCCAGCATTTT.

V is TRBV10-3 and J is TRBJ1-5; D is perhaps TRBD1 (6 bases). The germline V gene has CDR1 ENHRY and CDR2 SYGVKD. The CDR3 extends over 15 amino acids. The V and J ends lost 3 bases and 3 bases respectively, with 12 bases between them. CDR3 in amino acids: CAISEEGGFNQPQHF. CDR3 nucleotide sequence: TGTGCCATCAGTGAAGAGGGGGGTTTCAATCAGCCCCAGCATTTT.

V gene TRBV6-6 combines with J gene TRBJ1-2; possible D gene TRBD1, 5 bases. Germline V gene data show CDR1 as MNHNY and CDR2 as SVGAGI (reference sequence). V shed 6 bases and J shed 0 bases, with 17 bases lying between them. The CDR3 loop spans 16 amino acids. The CDR3 bases are TGTGCCAGCAGCGGAGCTGTTGGGGGGTCTAACTATGGCTACACCTTC. Protein: CASSGAVGGSNYGYTF.

V is TRBV11-2 and J is TRBJ2-1; a weak D match, TRBD2 (6 bases). V dropped 9 bases and J dropped 7 bases, with 19 bases sitting between them. The CDR3 is made up of 14 amino acids. CDR1 is SGHAT and CDR2 is FQNNGV in the germline V gene. In nucleotides, the CDR3 is TGTGCCAGTAGAGGACCGGGACTGGGGAATGAGCAGTTCTTC. This translates into CASRGPGLGNEQFF.

This chain links TRBV29-1 with TRBJ2-7, with D tentatively TRBD1 or TRBD2 (7 bases each). This CDR3 region has 14 residues. The V end lost 7 bases, the J end lost 4 bases, and 20 bases lay between the germline ends. CDR1 and CDR2 (germline): SQVTM, ANQGSEA. The CDR3 sequence: CSANGGTEPYEQYF. The CDR3 coding sequence is TGCAGCGCCAACGGGGGGACAGAACCATACGAGCAGTACTTC.